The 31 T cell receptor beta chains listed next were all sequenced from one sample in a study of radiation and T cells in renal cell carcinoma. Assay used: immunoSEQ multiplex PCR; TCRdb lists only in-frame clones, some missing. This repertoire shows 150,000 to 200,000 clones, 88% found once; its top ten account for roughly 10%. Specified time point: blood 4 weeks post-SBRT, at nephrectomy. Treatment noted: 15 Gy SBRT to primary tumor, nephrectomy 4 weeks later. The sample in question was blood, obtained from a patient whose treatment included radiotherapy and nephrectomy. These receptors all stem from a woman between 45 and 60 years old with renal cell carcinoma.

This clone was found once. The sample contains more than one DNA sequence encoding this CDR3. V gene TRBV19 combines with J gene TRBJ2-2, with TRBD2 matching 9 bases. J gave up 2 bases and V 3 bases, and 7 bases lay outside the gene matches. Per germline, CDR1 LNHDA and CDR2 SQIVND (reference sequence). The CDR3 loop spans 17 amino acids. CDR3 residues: CASSISSSGVNTGELFF. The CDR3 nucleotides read TGTGCCAGTAGTATCTCGTCTAGCGGGGTAAACACCGGGGAGCTGTTTTTT.

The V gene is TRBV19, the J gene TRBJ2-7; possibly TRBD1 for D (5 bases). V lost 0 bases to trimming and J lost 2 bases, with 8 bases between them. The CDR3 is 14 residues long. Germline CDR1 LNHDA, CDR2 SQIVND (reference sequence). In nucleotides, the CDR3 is TGTGCCAGTAGTATAGATCTACAGGCCTACGAGCAGTACTTC. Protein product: CASSIDLQAYEQYF.

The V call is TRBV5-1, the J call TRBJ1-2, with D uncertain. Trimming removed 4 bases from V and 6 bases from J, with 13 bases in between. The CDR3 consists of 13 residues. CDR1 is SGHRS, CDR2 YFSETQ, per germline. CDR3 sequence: CASSPDNVDGYTF. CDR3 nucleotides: TGCGCCAGCAGCCCAGATAACGTGGATGGCTACACCTTC.

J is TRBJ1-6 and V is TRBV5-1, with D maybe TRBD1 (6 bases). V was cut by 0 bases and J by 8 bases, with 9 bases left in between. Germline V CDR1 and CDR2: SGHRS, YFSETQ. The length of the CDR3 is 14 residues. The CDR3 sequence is CASSLDRADSPLHF. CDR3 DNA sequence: TGCGCCAGCAGCTTGGACAGGGCTGATTCACCCCTCCACTTT.

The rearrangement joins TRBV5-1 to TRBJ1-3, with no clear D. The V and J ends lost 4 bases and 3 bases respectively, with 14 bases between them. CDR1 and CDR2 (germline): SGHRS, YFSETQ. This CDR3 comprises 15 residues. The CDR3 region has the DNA TGCGCCAGCAGCGCTAGTCAGCAAAATGGAAACACCATATATTTT. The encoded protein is CASSASQQNGNTIYF.

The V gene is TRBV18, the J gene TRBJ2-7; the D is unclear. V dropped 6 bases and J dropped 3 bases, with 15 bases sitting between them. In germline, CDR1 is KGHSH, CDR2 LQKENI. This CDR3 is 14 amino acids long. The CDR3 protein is CASSPGVSDYEQYF. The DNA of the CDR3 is TGTGCCAGCTCCCCTGGGGTATCCGACTACGAGCAGTACTTC.

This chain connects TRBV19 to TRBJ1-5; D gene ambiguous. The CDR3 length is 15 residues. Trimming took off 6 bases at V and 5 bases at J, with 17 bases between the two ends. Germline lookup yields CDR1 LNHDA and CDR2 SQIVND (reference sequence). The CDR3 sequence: CASSQSDGFDQPQHF. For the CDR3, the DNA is TGTGCCAGTAGCCAGTCGGACGGATTCGATCAGCCCCAGCATTTT.

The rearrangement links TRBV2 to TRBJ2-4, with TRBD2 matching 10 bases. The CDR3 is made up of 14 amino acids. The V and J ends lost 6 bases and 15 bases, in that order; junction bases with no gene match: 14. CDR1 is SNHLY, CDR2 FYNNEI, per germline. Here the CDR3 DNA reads TGTGCCAGCAGAGTCGTTTCCGGGACTAGCGAGAGGTACTTC. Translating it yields CASRVVSGTSERYF.

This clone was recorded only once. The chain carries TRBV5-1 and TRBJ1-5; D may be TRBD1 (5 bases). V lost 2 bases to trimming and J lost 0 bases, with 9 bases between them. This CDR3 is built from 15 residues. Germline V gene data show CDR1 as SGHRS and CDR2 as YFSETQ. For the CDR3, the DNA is TGCGCCAGCAGCTTTGGGACCTATAGCAATCAGCCCCAGCATTTT. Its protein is CASSFGTYSNQPQHF.

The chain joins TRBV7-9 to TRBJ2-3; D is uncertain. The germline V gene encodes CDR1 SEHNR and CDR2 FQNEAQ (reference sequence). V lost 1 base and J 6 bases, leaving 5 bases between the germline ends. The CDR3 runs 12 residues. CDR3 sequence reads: CASSLVVDTQYF. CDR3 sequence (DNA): TGTGCCAGCAGCTTAGTCGTGGATACGCAGTATTTT.

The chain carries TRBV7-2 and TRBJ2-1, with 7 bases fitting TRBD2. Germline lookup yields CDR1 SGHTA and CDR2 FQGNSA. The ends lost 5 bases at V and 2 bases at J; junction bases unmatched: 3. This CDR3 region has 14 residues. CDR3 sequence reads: CASSTGLAYNEQFF. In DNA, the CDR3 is TGTGCCAGCAGCACAGGACTAGCCTACAATGAGCAGTTCTTC.

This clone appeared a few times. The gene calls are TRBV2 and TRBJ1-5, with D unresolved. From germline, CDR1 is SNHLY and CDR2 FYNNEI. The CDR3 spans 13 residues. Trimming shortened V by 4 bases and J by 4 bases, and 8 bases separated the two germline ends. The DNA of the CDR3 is TGTGCCAGCAGTGTTAGCGGGAATCAGCCCCAGCATTTT. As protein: CASSVSGNQPQHF.

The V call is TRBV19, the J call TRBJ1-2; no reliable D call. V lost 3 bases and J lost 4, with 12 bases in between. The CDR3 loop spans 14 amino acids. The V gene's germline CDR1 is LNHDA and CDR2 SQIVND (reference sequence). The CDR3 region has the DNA TGTGCCAGTAGTATCCCCAAGACCCTCTATGGCTACACCTTC. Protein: CASSIPKTLYGYTF. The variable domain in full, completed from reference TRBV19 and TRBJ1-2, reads DGGITQSPKYLFRKEGQNVTLSCEQNLNHDAMYWYRQDPGQGLRLIYYSQIVNDFQKGDIAEGYSVSREKKESFPLTVTSAQKNPTAFYLCASSIPKTLYGYTFGSGTRLTVV.

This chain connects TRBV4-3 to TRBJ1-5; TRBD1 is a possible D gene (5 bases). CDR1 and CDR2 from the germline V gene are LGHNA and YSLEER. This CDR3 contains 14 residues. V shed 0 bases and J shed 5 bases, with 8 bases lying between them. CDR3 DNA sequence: TGCGCCAGCAGCCAAGATAGGGGCTATCAGCCCCAGCATTTT. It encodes CASSQDRGYQPQHF.

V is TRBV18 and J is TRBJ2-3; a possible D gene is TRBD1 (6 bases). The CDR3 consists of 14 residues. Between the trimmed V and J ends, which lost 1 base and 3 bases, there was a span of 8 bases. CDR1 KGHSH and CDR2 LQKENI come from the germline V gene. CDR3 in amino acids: CASSPRGQTDTQYF. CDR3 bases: TGTGCCAGCTCACCACGGGGGCAGACAGATACGCAGTATTTT.

The CDR3, as DNA: TGCGCCAGCACCCCAGCCTGGGGGGAGAGTGGCTACACCTTC. Translation: CASTPAWGESGYTF. This chain connects TRBV23-1 to TRBJ1-2; D may be TRBD1 (5 bases). TRBV23-1 counts as an open reading frame of uncertain function. This CDR3 region has 14 residues. V lost 7 bases to trimming and J lost 7 bases, with 19 bases between them.

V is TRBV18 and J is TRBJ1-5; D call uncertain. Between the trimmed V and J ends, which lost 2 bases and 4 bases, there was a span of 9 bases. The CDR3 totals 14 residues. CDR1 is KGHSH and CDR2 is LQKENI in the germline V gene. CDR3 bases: TGTGCCAGCTCACCATTGCAGGATAATCAGCCCCAGCATTTT. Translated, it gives CASSPLQDNQPQHF.

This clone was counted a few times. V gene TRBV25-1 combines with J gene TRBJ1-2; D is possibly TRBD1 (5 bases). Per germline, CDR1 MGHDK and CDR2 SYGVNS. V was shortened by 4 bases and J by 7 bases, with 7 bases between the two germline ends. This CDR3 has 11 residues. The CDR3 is CASSAGRGYTF. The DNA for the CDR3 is TGTGCCAGCAGTGCGGGACGTGGCTACACCTTC.

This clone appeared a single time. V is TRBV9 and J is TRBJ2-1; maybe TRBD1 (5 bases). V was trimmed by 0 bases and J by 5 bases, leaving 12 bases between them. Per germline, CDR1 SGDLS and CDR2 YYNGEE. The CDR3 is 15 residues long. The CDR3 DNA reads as TGTGCCAGCAGCGTAGAAACAGGAGCCCACAATGAGCAGTTCTTC. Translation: CASSVETGAHNEQFF.

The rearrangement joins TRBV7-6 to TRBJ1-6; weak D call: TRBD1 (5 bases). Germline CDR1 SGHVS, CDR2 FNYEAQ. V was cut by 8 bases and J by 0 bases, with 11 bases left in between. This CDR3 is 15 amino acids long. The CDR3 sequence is CASGSQDSYNSPLHF. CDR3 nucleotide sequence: TGTGCCAGCGGATCACAGGACTCCTATAATTCACCCCTCCACTTT.

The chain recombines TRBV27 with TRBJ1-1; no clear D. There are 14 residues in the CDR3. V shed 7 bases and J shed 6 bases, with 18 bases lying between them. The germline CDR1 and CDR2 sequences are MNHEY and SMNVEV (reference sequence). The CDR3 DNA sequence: TGTGCCAGCAAGGGAGGGCGTAGTTCCTCTGAAGCTTTCTTT. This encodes CASKGGRSSSEAFF.

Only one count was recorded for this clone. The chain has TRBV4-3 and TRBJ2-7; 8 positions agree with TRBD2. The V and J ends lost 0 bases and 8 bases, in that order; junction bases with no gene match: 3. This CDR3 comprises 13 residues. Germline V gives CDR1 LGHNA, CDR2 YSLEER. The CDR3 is CASSQDGLAKQYF. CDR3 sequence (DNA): TGCGCCAGCAGCCAAGACGGACTAGCAAAGCAGTACTTC.

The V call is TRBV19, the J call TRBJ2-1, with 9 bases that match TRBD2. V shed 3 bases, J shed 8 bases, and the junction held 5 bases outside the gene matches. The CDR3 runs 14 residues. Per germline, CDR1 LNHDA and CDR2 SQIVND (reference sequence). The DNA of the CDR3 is TGTGCCAGTAGTATCGCGGGGGGGCCAGATGAGCAGTTCTTC. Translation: CASSIAGGPDEQFF.

Written as DNA, the CDR3 is TGTGCCAGCAGCTTAACGTTTTTTAGGAGGGGGGCCTATGGCTACACCTTC. It translates to CASSLTFFRRGAYGYTF. The chain links TRBV7-9 to TRBJ1-2; TRBD1 might be the D (6 bases). Germline assignment: CDR1 SEHNR and CDR2 FQNEAQ (reference sequence). V was trimmed by 2 bases and J by 4 bases, leaving 20 bases between them. The CDR3 contains 17 residues.

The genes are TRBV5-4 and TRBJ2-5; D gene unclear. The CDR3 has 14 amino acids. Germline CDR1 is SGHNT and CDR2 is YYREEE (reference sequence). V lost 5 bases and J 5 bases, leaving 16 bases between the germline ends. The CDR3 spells CASSLRAPEETQYF. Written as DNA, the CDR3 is TGTGCCAGCAGTCTCCGGGCCCCTGAGGAGACCCAGTACTTC.

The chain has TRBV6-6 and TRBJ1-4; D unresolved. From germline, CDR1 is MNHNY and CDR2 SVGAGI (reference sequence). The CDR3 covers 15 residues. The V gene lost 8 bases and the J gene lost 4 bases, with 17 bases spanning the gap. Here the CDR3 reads CASFRGSTHNEKLFF. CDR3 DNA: TGTGCCAGCTTCAGAGGTAGTACACATAATGAAAAACTGTTTTTT.

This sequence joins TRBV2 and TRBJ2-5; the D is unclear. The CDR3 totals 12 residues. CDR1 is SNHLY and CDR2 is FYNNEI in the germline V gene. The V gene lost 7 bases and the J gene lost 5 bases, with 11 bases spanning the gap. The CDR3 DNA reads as TGTGCCAGCAAAATGGTTGAGGAGACCCAGTACTTC. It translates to CASKMVEETQYF.

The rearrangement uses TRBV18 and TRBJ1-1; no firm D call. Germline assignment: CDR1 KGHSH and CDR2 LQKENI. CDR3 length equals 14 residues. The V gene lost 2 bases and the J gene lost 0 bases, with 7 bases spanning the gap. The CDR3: CASSPEVMNTEAFF. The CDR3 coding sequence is TGTGCCAGCTCACCAGAAGTCATGAACACTGAAGCTTTCTTT.

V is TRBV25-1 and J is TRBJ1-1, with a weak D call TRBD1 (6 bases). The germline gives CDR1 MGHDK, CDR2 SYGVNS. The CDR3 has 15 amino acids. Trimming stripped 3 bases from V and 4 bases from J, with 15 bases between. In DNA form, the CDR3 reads TGTGCCAGCAGTGACCGTTTGATAGGGGGCACTGAAGCTTTCTTT. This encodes CASSDRLIGGTEAFF. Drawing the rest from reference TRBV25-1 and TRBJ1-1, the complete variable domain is EADIYQTPRYLVIGTGKKITLECSQTMGHDKMYWYQQDPGMELHLIHYSYGVNSTEKGDLSSESTVSRIRTEHFPLTLESARPSHTSQYLCASSDRLIGGTEAFFGQGTRLTVV.

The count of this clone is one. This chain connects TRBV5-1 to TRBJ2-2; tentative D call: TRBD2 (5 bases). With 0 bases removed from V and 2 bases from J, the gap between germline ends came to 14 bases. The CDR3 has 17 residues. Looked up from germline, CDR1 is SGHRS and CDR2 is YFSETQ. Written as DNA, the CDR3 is TGCGCCAGCAGCTTGGCAGCGGCAGGCCGAAACACCGGGGAGCTGTTTTTT. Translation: CASSLAAAGRNTGELFF.

CDR3 coding DNA: TGTGCCAGCAGCTCGGACAGAATCTTTGGCCCGGGTGTTGTAGGGGCTTTCTTT. Protein sequence: CASSSDRIFGPGVVGAFF. The chain recombines TRBV7-9 with TRBJ1-1; tentative D call: TRBD1 (6 bases). V dropped 4 bases and J dropped 11 bases, with 32 bases sitting between them. CDR3 length: 18 amino acids. CDR1 is SEHNR, CDR2 FQNEAQ, per germline (reference sequence).